The following is a TCR beta chain sequence with its context. No antigen is known for it. Per-base quality was not reported, and no clone a single base away is much larger than it. The CDR3 spans 17 residues, from the cysteine through the phenylalanine. Left in the record is the CDR3 DNA by itself, 51 bases read in frame from the first base. CDR1 SGHTA and CDR2 FQGNSA were looked up in the germline V gene. V and J are trimmed by 4 bases and 0 bases, and the gene matches miss 5 bases of the junction. In total, over 600 healthy bone marrow donors made up the cohort. All cohort members were sampled while nominally healthy, although unrecorded immune exposures were likely present. The donor tested CMV seronegative and was one of the 352 seronegative cohort members. Every donor gave a peripheral blood sample, and the peripheral blood mononuclear cells from that sample were used for TCR beta sequencing. The Qiagen DNeasy Blood Extraction Kit was used to extract genomic DNA from the blood cell samples.

The data derive from a study of cytomegalovirus exposure and HLA in healthy donors (dated by TCRdb to between 2016 and 2019). In terms of the full investigation: In an earlier analysis of 450 to 750 of the donors, under 300 Gb of sequence data and some 120 million unique TCR beta sequences from 150 million to 200 million T cells were reported. An early release covering around 630 HLA-typed donors comprised about 300 gigabases of sequencing data and 65 million to 100 million unique TCR sequences. Of the 398 genotyped donors, roughly 80% fell in the genetic ancestry cluster associated with self-reported Caucasian donors. The study aimed to test whether cataloging public T cell receptors could reveal signatures of past pathogen exposure. The study profiled the T cell repertoires of 500 to 800 subjects by immunosequencing and related them to cytomegalovirus serostatus. In addition to the first cohort of 650 to 750 subjects, a separate validation cohort of 130 or so different subjects was used. To predict cytomegalovirus infection status, the study brought together high-throughput TCR immunosequencing, statistical association of individual TCRs with disease status, and machine learning. To study patterns of TCR occurrence, a later analysis re-analyzed previously published TCR beta repertoires from around 670 donors and added high-resolution HLA genotyping. Rather than drawing on any new phenotypic data, the later analysis identified candidate immune exposures from TCR beta sequences and the way those sequences occurred across donors. To decide whether each TCR beta V gene segment behaved as functional or pseudogenic, an earlier analysis of nearly 600 of the donors relied on high-throughput TCR beta sequencing. Donor age, sex, ethnicity and CMV serostatus were compiled alongside the repertoire data. A later genetic analysis took genome-wide SNP genotypes for about three fifths of the roughly 700 donors and used that subset as a discovery cohort. All discovery cohort repertoires had been generated using a single sequencing platform. Both class I and class II loci were covered by HLA typing, at four-digit resolution. Typing coverage varied by locus: roughly 629-640 donors for A, B, C, DRB1 and DQB1; roughly 560 for DQA1; 606 for DPA1; more than 450 for DPB1. Four or five DR-DQ haplotypes were handled as single units for association and clustering, since linkage in the cohort was strong. Across approximately 420 genotyped donors of the cohort, an average of about 200,000 unique TCR beta nucleotide sequences per donor were sequenced, and 15% to 20% of those sequences were non-productive. The research as a whole found: A few of the identified cytomegalovirus-associated TCR beta chains were confirmed in vitro to be specific for cytomegalovirus antigens. Most CMV-associated TCR beta chains appeared to be HLA-restricted in a later analysis, and the HLA associations seemed to be driven largely by CMV exposure. Compared with equally common non-associated chains, HLA-associated TCR beta chains in a later analysis were more clonally expanded and had lower generation probabilities. For the cohort, immune exposure information was limited to CMV serostatus. A cluster of highly shared sequence variants was judged likely to be a technical artifact of the sequencing pipeline. Some IMGT-functional V segments, including TRBV6-2 and TRBV6-3, could not be told apart with the 87-base-pair reads, so those segments were excluded. At a false discovery rate of 0.05, a later analysis linked about 16,000 TCR beta sequences to specific HLA alleles. HLA typing was unavailable for some donors at each locus, so association tests used only the typed subset. According to a later genetic analysis, donors in an Asian-associated ancestry cluster had fewer N-insertions in productive TCRs than the approximately 610-donor mean. A further reported finding was that TCR beta sequences accurately predicted the HLA-A and HLA-B alleles for most subjects in the first cohort. Presence/absence analyses assumed roughly uniform sequencing depth across donors, an assumption that may not hold. Across donors, most TCR sequences were observed very rarely, whereas some public TCRs were present in many individuals. The study gave a list of about 160 TCR beta chains associated with cytomegalovirus. In a later genetic analysis, a missense DCLRE1C variant was associated with V-gene and J-gene trimming of TCR beta chains, and the association was replicated in an independent cohort. When HLA alleles, especially DR and DQ, strongly co-occurred, TCR associations were difficult to assign to individual alleles. Linkage disequilibrium might explain the correlated functional status among segregating V segments, but an unknown experimental factor could not be ruled out. In a later analysis, TCR association rates were found to vary across HLA loci, with the most associated TCRs seen for DRB1 alleles and the fewest for HLA-C alleles. Broadly in line with IMGT annotations, most TCR beta V segments showed up in productive rearrangements about 87% or about 30% of the time in an earlier analysis of several hundred of the donors. Only TCR beta chains were sequenced in this cohort, and the absence of alpha or paired-chain data limited detectable features. The classifier was reported to diagnose cytomegalovirus status with high specificity and sensitivity in both the original cohort and the validation cohort. Several of the top co-occurrence clusters appeared to be linked to parvovirus B19, influenza, CMV and Epstein-Barr virus, according to a later analysis. Because counts were too low, about 17 rarely observed V segments, including chromosome 9 orphons, were excluded from the earlier analysis of 587 of the donors. The authors suggested that the approach could potentially be generalized to other disease states and immunological phenotypes.

The library relied on the immunoSEQ multiplex PCR assay. For the multiplex PCR, a mixture combining 60 forward primers for TCR Vbeta segments and 13 reverse primers for TCR Jbeta segments was used. The CDR3 region of rearranged TCR beta genes was amplified from genomic DNA by a multiplex PCR assay. The amplified TCR beta libraries were sequenced on the Illumina HiSeq System as 87-base-pair reads. The study's own analysis went as follows. A later analysis tallied 80 million to 95 million unique TCR beta chains across the approximately 670 repertoires, and around 9.9 million of those chains were shared by two or more donors. To remove PCR and sequencing errors, raw reads were error-corrected and collapsed into unique sequences using a nearest-neighbor algorithm that merged closely related sequences. V, D and J gene segments were assigned by aligning CDR3 sequences to IMGT reference sequences. For a sequence to be retained, a match of at least six nucleotides to both a V gene segment and a J gene segment was required. A rearrangement counted as productive if the CDR3 had no stop codons and remained in frame with V and J, and every other rearrangement counted as non-productive. CDR3 was defined according to IMGT convention as the region running from the second conserved V-encoded cysteine to the conserved J-encoded phenylalanine. Sequences without an unambiguous match to a single V gene segment were excluded from the earlier analysis of a few hundred of the donors. An earlier analysis of just under 600 of the donors called V segments functional above 56.7% productive rearrangements and segregating when the between-donor standard deviation exceeded 5%. A statistical classification framework was built to diagnose cytomegalovirus status from the catalog of TCR beta chain sequences. V and J gene assignment, in a later analysis, came from comparing TCR nucleotide sequences with IMGT/GENE-DB human TR gene sequences. A later analysis assigned CDR3 sequences and most-parsimonious VDJ recombination scenarios with the TCRdist pipeline. A later analysis defined each TCR beta chain by its CDR3 amino acid sequence plus V-gene family, and excluded reads lacking a unique V-gene family. A later analysis removed several hundred highly shared, low-generation-probability nucleotide sequences to deal with suspected cross-contamination and a sequencing artifact. A later analysis calculated a clonal expansion index for each public chain from normalized within-repertoire ranks of inferred template counts. In a later analysis, generation probabilities were computed using a VDJ recombination model fitted to out-of-frame rearrangements, and the results were checked against IGoR. Hypergeometric tests were used in a later analysis to score TCR-TCR, TCR-HLA and TCR-CMV co-occurrence, with a repertoire-size bias correction applied to the TCR pairs. False discovery rates were estimated in a later analysis by permuting HLA or CMV assignments 20 times. In a later analysis, co-occurring TCRs were grouped using DBSCAN, and TCRdist sequence similarity was added for clustering within HLA-allele-positive subsets. Repertoires with fewer than 30,000 or more than 120,000 public chains were left out of co-occurrence clustering, as were five repertoires with anomalous nucleotide sharing. TCRdb stores this immuneACCESS table with in-frame sequences only. Part of the clones is absent; in the studies checked, under half of the shortfall reflects unresolved V genes, and no reason is known for the rest. The V and J calls and the clone size are those of that table, but D and trimming were determined from the DNA. For this sample the table gives over 60,000 clones, of which 60% to 75% were detected only once. The ten largest account for around 11% of the sample.

The rearranged segments are TRBV7-2 and TRBJ2-3, and TRBD2 aligns with 12 junction nucleotides. The specimen sequenced was PBMCs. This TCR came from a man aged 65 to 79 in good health and CMV-seronegative. The bases are TGTGCCAGCAGCTCCGCTAGCGGGAGGGGCAGCACAGATACGCAGTATTTT. Translated, this is CASSSASGRGSTDTQYF.